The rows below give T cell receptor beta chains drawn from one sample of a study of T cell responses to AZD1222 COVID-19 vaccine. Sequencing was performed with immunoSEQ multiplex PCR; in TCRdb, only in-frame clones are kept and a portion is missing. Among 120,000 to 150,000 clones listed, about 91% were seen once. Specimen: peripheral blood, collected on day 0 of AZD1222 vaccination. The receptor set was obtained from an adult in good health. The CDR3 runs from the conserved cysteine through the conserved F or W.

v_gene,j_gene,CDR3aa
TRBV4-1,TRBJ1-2,CASSQTRNYGYTF
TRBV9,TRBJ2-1,CASSAGTSGGFSYNEQFF
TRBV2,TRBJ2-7,CATAGQAPNEQYF
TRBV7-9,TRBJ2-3,CASSRGLAGPDTQYF
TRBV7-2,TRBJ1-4,CASSLSGTGNEKLFF
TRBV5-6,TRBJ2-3,CASSDGPGGADTQYF
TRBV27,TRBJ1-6,CASSYRTLNNSPLHF
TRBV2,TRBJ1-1,CASRRDREEAFF
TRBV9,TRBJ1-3,CASSVEPTGAGNTIYF
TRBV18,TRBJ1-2,CASSPSRGYTF
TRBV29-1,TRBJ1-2,CSSADSLYGYTF
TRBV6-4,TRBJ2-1,CASRLEEVGEQFF
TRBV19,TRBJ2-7,CASSSLSGTGDKVYNEQYF
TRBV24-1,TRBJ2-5,CATSEFVTDSQETQYF
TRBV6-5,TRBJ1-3,CAIGTVGNTIYF
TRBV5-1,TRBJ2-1,CASTPRDSSYNEQFF
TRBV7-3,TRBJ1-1,CASSFAGGRTSEAFF
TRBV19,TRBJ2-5,CASATSAGETQYF
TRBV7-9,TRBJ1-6,CASSLVGGSNSPLHF
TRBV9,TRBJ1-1,CASSPGRDSTEAFF
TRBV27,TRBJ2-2,CASSSQGQNTGELFF
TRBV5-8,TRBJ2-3,CASSVKDRPTDTQYF
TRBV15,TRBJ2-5,CATSSRGNQETQYF
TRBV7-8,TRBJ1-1,CASRGISNTEAFF
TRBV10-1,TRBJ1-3,CASGLTVAGNTIYF
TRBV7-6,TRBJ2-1,CASSFHNEQFF
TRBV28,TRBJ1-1,CASSYHRQGALGEAFF
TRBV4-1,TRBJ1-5,CASSQDAYGGNQPQHF
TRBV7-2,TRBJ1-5,CASSLKVNQPQHF
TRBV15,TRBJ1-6,CATSTDLARLLHF
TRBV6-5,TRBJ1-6,CASSYAGGDNSPLHF
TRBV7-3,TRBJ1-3,CASSPSSGNTIYF
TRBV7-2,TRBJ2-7,CASSTGQGGFYEQYF
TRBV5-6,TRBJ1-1,CASSLAFVNTEAFF
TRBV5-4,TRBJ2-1,CASSLKRGGLGEQFF
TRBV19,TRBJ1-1,CASSMGQGGDEAFF
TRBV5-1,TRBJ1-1,CASSNTPNTEAFF
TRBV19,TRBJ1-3,CASRPHSGNTIYF
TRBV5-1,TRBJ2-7,CASSFGAGYEQYF
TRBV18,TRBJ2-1,CASSPPTGVSSYNEQFF
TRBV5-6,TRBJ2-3,CASSPFLKTGGVYF
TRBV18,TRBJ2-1,CASSPPGGQDSYNEQFF
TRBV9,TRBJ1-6,CASSEGRGLGSPLHF